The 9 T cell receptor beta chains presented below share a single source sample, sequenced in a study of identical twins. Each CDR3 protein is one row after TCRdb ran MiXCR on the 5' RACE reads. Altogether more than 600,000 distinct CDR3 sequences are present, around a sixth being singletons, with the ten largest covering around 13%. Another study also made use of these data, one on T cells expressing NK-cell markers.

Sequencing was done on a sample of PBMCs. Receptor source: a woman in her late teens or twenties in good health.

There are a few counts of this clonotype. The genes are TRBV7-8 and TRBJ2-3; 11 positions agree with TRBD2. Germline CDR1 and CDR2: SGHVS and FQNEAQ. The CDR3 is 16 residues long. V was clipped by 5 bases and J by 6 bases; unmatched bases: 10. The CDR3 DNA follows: TGTGCCAGCAGCCGACAGACTAGCGGGACTGGGGATACGCAGTATTTT. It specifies CASSRQTSGTGDTQYF.

Here the CDR3 DNA reads TGCGCCAGCAGTCCCCTAGCGGGAAAGGGCGGGGAGCTGTTTTTT. Encoded protein: CASSPLAGKGGELFF. The V and J genes are TRBV5-1 and TRBJ2-2, with 9 nucleotides matching TRBD2. V lost 5 bases, J lost 7 bases, and 9 bases stayed unmatched. CDR3 length: 15 residues. Germline CDR1 SGHRS, CDR2 YFSETQ.

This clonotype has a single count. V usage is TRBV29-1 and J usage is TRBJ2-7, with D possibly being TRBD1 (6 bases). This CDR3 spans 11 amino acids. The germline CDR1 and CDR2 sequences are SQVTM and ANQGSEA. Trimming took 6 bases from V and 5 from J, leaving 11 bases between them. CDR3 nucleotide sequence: TGCAGCGTGCTCAGGGGAGACGAGCAGTACTTC. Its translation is CSVLRGDEQYF.

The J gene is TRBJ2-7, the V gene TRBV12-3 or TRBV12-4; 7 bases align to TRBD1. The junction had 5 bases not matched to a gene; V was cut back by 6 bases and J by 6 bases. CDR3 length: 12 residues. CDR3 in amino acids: CASRHDRAEQYF. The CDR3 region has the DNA TGTGCCAGCAGGCATGACAGGGCCGAGCAGTACTTC.

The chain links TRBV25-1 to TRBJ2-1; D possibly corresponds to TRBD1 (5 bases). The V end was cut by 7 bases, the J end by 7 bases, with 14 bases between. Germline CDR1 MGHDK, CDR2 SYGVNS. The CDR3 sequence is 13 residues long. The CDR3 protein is CASKAREGNEQFF. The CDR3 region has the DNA TGTGCCAGCAAGGCCAGGGAAGGAAATGAGCAGTTCTTC.

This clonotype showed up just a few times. In DNA form, the CDR3 reads TGTGCCAGCAGTTTGCAGCCCCGTCAGCCCCAGCATTTT. This gives the protein CASSLQPRQPQHF. This rearrangement joins TRBV12-3 or TRBV12-4 to TRBJ1-5; D remains ambiguous. Between the trimmed V and J ends, which lost 3 bases and 6 bases, there was a span of 9 bases. The CDR3 runs to 13 residues.

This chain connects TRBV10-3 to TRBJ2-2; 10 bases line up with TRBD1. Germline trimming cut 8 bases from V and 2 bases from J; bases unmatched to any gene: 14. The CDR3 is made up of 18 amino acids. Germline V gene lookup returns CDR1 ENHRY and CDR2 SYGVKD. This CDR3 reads CAIGQPKGTGANTGELFF. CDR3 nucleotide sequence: TGTGCCATCGGGCAACCTAAAGGGACAGGGGCAAACACCGGGGAGCTGTTTTTT.

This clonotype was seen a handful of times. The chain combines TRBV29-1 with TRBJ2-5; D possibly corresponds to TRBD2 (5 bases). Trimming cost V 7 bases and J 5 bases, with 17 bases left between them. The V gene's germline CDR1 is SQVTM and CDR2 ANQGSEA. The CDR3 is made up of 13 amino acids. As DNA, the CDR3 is TGCAGCGCCGGAAGCCCAACGGGGGAGACCCAGTACTTC. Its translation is CSAGSPTGETQYF.

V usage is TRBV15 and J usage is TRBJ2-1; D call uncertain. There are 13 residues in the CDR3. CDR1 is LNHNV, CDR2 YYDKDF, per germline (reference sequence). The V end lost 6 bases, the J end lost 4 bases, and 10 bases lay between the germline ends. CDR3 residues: CATSSPNYNEQFF. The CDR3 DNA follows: TGTGCCACCAGTTCGCCGAATTACAATGAGCAGTTCTTC.